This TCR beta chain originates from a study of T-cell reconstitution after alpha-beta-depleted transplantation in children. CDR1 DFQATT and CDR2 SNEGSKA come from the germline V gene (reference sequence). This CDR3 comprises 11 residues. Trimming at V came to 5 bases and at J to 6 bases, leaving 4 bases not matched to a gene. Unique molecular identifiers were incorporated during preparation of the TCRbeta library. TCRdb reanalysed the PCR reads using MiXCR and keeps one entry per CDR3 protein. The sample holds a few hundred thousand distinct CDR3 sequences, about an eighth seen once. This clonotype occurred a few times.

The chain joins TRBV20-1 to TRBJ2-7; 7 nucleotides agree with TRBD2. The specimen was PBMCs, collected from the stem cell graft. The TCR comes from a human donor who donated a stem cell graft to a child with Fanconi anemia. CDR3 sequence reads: CSAWGGGEQYF. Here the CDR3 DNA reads TGCAGTGCTTGGGGGGGAGGCGAGCAGTACTTC.